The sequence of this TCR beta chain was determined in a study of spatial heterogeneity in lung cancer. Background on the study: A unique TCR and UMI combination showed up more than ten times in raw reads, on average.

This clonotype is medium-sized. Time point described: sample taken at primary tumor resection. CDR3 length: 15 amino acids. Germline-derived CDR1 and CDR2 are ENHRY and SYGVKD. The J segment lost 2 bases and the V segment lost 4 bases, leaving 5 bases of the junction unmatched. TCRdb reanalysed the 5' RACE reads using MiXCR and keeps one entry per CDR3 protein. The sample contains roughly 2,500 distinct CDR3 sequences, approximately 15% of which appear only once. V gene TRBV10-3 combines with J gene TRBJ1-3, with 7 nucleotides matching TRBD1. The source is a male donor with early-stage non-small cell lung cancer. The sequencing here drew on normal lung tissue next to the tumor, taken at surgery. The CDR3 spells CAISGGQQAGNTIYF. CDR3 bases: TGTGCCATCAGTGGGGGACAGCAGGCTGGAAACACCATATATTTT.